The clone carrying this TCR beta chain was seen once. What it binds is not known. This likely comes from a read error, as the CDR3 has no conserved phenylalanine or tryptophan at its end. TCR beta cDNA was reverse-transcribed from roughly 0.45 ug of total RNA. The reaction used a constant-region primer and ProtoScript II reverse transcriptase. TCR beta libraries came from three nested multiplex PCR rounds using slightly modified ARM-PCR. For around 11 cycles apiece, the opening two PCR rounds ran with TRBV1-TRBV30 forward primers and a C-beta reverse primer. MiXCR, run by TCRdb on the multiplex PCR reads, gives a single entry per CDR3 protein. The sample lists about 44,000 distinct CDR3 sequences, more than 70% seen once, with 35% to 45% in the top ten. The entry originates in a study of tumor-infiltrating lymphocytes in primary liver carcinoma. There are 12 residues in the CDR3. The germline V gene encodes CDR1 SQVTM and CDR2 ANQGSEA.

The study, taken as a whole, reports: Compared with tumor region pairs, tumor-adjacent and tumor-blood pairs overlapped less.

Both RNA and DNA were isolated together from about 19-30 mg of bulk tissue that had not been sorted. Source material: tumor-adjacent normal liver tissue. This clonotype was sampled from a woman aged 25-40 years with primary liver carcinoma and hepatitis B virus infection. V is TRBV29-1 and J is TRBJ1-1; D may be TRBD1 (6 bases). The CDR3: CSVTRGGSEAFS. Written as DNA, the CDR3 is TGTAGCGTTACACGCGGGGGCAGTGAAGCTTTCTCT.